The next 10 T cell receptor beta chains were all read from a single sample in a study of regulatory T cells in long-lasting Graves disease. The time point: newly diagnosed GD, antithyroid drugs for less than 3 months. The TCR library used RNA extracted from PBMCs. The authors built TCR beta libraries using iRepertoire HTBI primers and Arm-PCR of CDR3 regions. TCRdb independently ran MiXCR on the multiplex PCR reads; one entry per CDR3 protein. The sample lists some 220,000 distinct CDR3 sequences, roughly a fifth seen once, with about 12% in the top ten. This sample was shared with a second study, whose subject was T cells in Graves' hyperthyroidism and ophthalmopathy.

The sample here was peripheral blood mononuclear cells (PBMCs), taken at new diagnosis, from a patient treated with antithyroid drugs. The receptors originated from a young woman with Graves disease.

This clonotype has ten or more counts. The CDR3 nucleotides read TGTGCCAGCAGGGATAACGCTGAAGCTTTCTTT. This sequence encodes CASRDNAEAFF. The J gene is TRBJ1-1, the V gene TRBV6-1; D is ambiguous. Germline CDR1 reads MNHNS; CDR2 reads SASEGT. Trimming took off 6 bases at V and 6 bases at J, with 8 bases between the two ends. The CDR3 contains 11 residues.

In this sample, this clonotype turned up many times. The V call is TRBV2, the J call TRBJ1-1; 9 nucleotides match TRBD1. The V segment lost 7 bases and the J segment 3 bases; nucleotides outside the gene matches: 3. From germline, CDR1 is SNHLY and CDR2 FYNNEI. The CDR3 consists of 13 residues. The CDR3 region has the DNA TGTGCCAGCAATGGACAGGGGTACACTGAAGCTTTCTTT. Residues: CASNGQGYTEAFF.

This clonotype turned up a few times. The chain links TRBV9 to TRBJ2-2; 11 bases fit TRBD2. Germline V gene sequence: CDR1 SGDLS, CDR2 YYNGEE. V lost 4 bases and J lost 10; bases outside the gene matches: 15. The CDR3 runs to 17 residues. This chain's CDR3 is CASSPRPSGGLHLELFF. The CDR3 DNA reads as TGTGCCAGCAGCCCCCGGCCTAGCGGGGGGCTCCACCTGGAGCTGTTTTTT. Variable domain in full (rest from reference TRBV9 and TRBJ2-2): DSGVTQTPKHLITATGQRVTLRCSPRSGDLSVYWYQQSLDQGLQFLIQYYNGEERAKGNILERFSAQQFPDLHSELNLSSLELGDSALYFCASSPRPSGGLHLELFFGEGSRLTVL.

This clonotype was seen at least ten times. J is TRBJ1-5 and V is TRBV24-1; 9 bases agree with TRBD1. V shed 2 bases and J 4 bases; nucleotides not matched to a gene: 8. Per germline, CDR1 KGHDR and CDR2 SFDVKD. This CDR3 comprises 17 residues. The CDR3 coding sequence is TGTGCCACCAGTGATTCAAGCCGACAGGGGGTGAATCAGCCCCAGCATTTT. Its protein product is CATSDSSRQGVNQPQHF.

The chain recombines TRBV2 with TRBJ2-1; D remains unclear. CDR1 is SNHLY and CDR2 is FYNNEI in the germline V gene. Trimming shortened V by 7 bases and J by 0 bases, and 10 bases separated the two germline ends. The CDR3 covers 14 residues. In DNA, the CDR3 is TGTGCCAGCATCTCGGTGGACTCCTACAATGAGCAGTTCTTC. This translates into CASISVDSYNEQFF.

This clonotype showed up many times. This sequence joins TRBV27 and TRBJ2-6; D call uncertain. Germline V gene sequence: CDR1 MNHEY, CDR2 SMNVEV (reference sequence). CDR3 length equals 14 residues. Trimming cost V 3 bases and J 1 base, with 4 bases left between them. CDR3 sequence reads: CASSFLSGANVLTF. In DNA form, the CDR3 reads TGTGCCAGCAGTTTTTTATCTGGGGCCAACGTCCTGACTTTC.

This clonotype was seen ten or more times. The gene calls are TRBV4-1 and TRBJ1-1, with 8 nucleotides matching TRBD1. The CDR3 extends over 15 amino acids. V shed 3 bases and J 4 bases; nucleotides not matched to a gene: 7. The germline V gene encodes CDR1 MGHRA and CDR2 YSYEKL. CDR3 loop: CASSHHGQGGTEAFF. CDR3 sequence (DNA): TGCGCCAGCAGCCATCACGGACAGGGCGGCACTGAAGCTTTCTTT.

Only one count was recorded for this clonotype. This rearrangement joins TRBV12-3 or TRBV12-4 to TRBJ2-3; D is perhaps TRBD1 or TRBD2 (5 bases each). This CDR3 has 14 residues. V lost 3 bases to trimming and J lost 8 bases, with 15 bases between them. CDR3 region: CASSFGHPGATQYF. The CDR3 DNA follows: TGTGCCAGCAGTTTCGGTCACCCCGGGGCTACGCAGTATTTT.

This chain links TRBV5-1 with TRBJ1-4; no definite D call. Per the germline V gene, CDR1 is SGHRS and CDR2 is YFSETQ. The CDR3 loop spans 13 amino acids. V lost 0 bases to trimming and J lost 7 bases, with 7 bases between them. For the CDR3, the DNA is TGCGCCAGCAGCTTGGCGACGGGTGAAAAACTGTTTTTT. The encoded protein is CASSLATGEKLFF.

In this sample, this clonotype turned up many times. V is TRBV24-1 and J is TRBJ2-1; weak D call: TRBD1 (6 bases). V was trimmed by 4 bases and J by 5 bases, leaving 14 bases between them. Germline CDR1 and CDR2: KGHDR and SFDVKD. The CDR3 extends over 15 amino acids. CDR3 sequence reads: CATSETGKMDNEQFF. The CDR3 nucleotides read TGTGCCACCAGTGAAACAGGGAAAATGGACAATGAGCAGTTCTTC.